A selection of T cell receptor beta chains follows, all from one sample in a study of OX40 agonist ivuxolimab in advanced cancers. Measured with immunoSEQ multiplex PCR; TCRdb has only the in-frame clones, and not every one. The sample has roughly 89,000 clones, approximately 90% seen once. Sequencing was performed on CD4+ or CD8+ T cells sorted from blood, taken in a trial of the OX40 agonist ivuxolimab. These receptors were obtained from an adult with an advanced solid tumor such as melanoma, head and neck, liver or kidney cancer. CDR3s include the opening cysteine and the closing phenylalanine or tryptophan. A D gene is named only where the DNA matches it firmly.

J	length	V	D	DNA	CDR3
TRBJ1-2	15	TRBV4-1	NA	TGCGCCAGCAGCCAACGCCAGGACAATAACTATGGCTACACCTTC	CASSQRQDNNYGYTF
TRBJ2-7	14	TRBV5-1	NA	TGCGCCAGCAGAGGGTCAGGGGTGTTGAACGAGCAGTACTTC	CASRGSGVLNEQYF
TRBJ2-7	14	TRBV6-1	TRBD1	TGTGCCAGCAGCGTCCGGGACAGAACCTACGAGCAGTACTTC	CASSVRDRTYEQYF
TRBJ2-4	18	TRBV7-6	TRBD2	TGTGCCAGCAGCTTAGGGGGGACTAGCGGATTAGCCAAAAACATTCAGTACTTC	CASSLGGTSGLAKNIQYF
TRBJ2-1	17	TRBV4-1	TRBD2	TGCGCCAGCAGCCACCAATCCGGGACTAGCGGGTACAATGAGCAGTTCTTC	CASSHQSGTSGYNEQFF
TRBJ2-1	15	TRBV27	TRBD2	TGTGCCAGCAGTTTACGGACTAGCGGGATGAATGAGCAGTTCTTC	CASSLRTSGMNEQFF
TRBJ2-7	13	TRBV7-2	NA	TGTGCCAGCACCCCTTTAAGCTCCTACGAGCAGTACTTC	CASTPLSSYEQYF
TRBJ2-3	16	TRBV6-5	NA	TGTGCCAGCAGTTACTCGGTTGCGGTAGGGGCGGATACGCAGTATTTT	CASSYSVAVGADTQYF
TRBJ1-2	13	TRBV5-5	TRBD1	TGTGCCAGCAGTCTTGGACAGGGCGATGGCTACACCTTC	CASSLGQGDGYTF
TRBJ2-5	14	TRBV27	NA	TGTGCCAGCAGTTTAGGGACGGCGCAAGAGACCCAGTACTTC	CASSLGTAQETQYF
TRBJ1-1	13	TRBV5-6	NA	TGTGCCAGCAGCTTGTCGGGGGACACTGAAGCTTTCTTT	CASSLSGDTEAFF